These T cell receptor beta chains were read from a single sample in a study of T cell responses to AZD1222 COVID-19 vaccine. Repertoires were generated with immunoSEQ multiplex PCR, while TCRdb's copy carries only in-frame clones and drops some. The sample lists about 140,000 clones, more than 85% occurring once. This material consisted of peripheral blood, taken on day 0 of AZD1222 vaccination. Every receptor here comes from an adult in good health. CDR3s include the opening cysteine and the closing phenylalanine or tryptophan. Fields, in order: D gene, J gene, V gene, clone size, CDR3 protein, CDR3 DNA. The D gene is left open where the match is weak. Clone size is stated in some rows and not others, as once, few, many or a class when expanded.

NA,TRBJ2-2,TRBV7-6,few,CASSLEGGRGTGELFF,TGTGCCAGCAGCTTAGAAGGCGGCCGGGGCACCGGGGAGCTGTTTTTT
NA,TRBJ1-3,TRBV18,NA,CASSPNRESGNTIYF,TGTGCCAGCTCACCAAACAGAGAAAGTGGAAACACCATATATTTT
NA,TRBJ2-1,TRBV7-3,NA,CASSAGPDNEQFF,TGTGCCAGCAGCGCCGGGCCAGACAATGAGCAGTTCTTC
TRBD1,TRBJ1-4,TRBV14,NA,CASSLIRQGSEKLFF,TGTGCCAGCAGCCTGATCCGACAGGGAAGTGAAAAACTGTTTTTT
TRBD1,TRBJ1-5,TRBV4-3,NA,CASSQDRGQGQPQHF,TGCGCCAGCAGCCAAGATCGGGGACAGGGTCAGCCCCAGCATTTT
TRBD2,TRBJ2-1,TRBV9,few,CASSVRGEGNNEQFF,TGTGCCAGCAGCGTACGCGGGGAGGGTAACAATGAGCAGTTCTTC
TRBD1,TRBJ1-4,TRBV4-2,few,CASSQERQGEKLFF,TGTGCCAGCAGCCAAGAACGACAGGGTGAAAAACTGTTTTTT
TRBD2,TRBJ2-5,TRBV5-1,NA,CASSSLGGEAQYF,TGCGCCAGCAGCTCCCTGGGGGGGGAGGCCCAGTACTTC
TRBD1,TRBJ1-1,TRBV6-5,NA,CASSILQGKGAEAFF,TGTGCCAGCAGTATTCTACAGGGGAAGGGCGCTGAAGCTTTCTTT
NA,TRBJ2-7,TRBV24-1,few,CATSDLLSGEDGEQYF,TGTGCCACCAGTGATTTGCTCAGTGGAGAGGATGGAGAGCAGTACTTC
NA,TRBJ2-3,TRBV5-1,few,CASSLGQLTDTQYF,TGCGCCAGCAGCTTAGGACAGCTTACAGATACGCAGTATTTT
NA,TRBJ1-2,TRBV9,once,CASSRGGKDYTF,TGTGCCAGCAGTCGGGGAGGAAAAGACTACACCTTC
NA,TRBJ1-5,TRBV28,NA,CASSLYRSSNQPQHF,TGTGCCAGCAGTTTATACAGGTCTAGCAATCAGCCCCAGCATTTT
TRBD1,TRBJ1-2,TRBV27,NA,CASSPGQGISHGYTF,TGTGCCAGCAGTCCGGGACAGGGAATCTCCCATGGCTACACCTTC
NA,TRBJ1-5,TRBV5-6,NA,CASSAGGSQPQHF,TGTGCCAGCAGTGCCGGGGGAAGCCAGCCCCAGCATTTT
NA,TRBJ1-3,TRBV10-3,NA,CAISEHTGNTIYF,TGTGCCATCAGTGAACACACTGGAAACACCATATATTTT
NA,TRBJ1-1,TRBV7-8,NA,CASSAHRDTYNTEAFF,TGTGCCAGCAGCGCACACCGGGACACATATAACACTGAAGCTTTCTTT
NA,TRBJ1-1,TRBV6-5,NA,CASILYLNTEAFF,TGTGCCAGCATTCTCTACTTGAACACTGAAGCTTTCTTT
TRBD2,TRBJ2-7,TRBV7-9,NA,CASSKAGTSAYEQYF,TGTGCCAGCAGTAAAGCCGGGACTAGCGCCTACGAGCAGTACTTC
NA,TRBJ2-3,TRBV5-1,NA,CASSLGLATDTQYF,TGCGCCAGCAGCCTGGGGCTAGCCACAGATACGCAGTATTTT
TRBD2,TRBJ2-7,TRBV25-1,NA,CASKPAVGTSVNYEQYF,TGTGCCAGCAAACCCGCTGTGGGGACTAGCGTGAACTACGAGCAGTACTTC
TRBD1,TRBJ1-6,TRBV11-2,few,CASSFKGADSPLHF,TGTGCCAGCAGCTTTAAGGGGGCTGATTCACCCCTCCACTTT
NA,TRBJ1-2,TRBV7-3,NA,CASSLGKGSYGYTF,TGTGCCAGCAGCTTAGGCAAGGGATCTTATGGCTACACCTTC
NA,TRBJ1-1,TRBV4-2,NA,CASSFVGVNTEAFF,TGTGCCAGCAGCTTTGTAGGGGTGAACACTGAAGCTTTCTTT
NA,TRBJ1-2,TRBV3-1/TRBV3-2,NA,CASSQVTANYGYTF,TGTGCCAGCAGCCAAGTAACAGCTAACTATGGCTACACCTTC
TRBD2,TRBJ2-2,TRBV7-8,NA,CASSRGTSGRLAGELFF,TGTGCCAGCAGCCGAGGGACTAGCGGGAGGCTGGCCGGGGAGCTGTTTTTT
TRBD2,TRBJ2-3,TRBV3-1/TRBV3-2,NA,CASSQTLAEDTQYF,TGTGCCAGCAGCCAAACGCTAGCGGAAGATACGCAGTATTTT